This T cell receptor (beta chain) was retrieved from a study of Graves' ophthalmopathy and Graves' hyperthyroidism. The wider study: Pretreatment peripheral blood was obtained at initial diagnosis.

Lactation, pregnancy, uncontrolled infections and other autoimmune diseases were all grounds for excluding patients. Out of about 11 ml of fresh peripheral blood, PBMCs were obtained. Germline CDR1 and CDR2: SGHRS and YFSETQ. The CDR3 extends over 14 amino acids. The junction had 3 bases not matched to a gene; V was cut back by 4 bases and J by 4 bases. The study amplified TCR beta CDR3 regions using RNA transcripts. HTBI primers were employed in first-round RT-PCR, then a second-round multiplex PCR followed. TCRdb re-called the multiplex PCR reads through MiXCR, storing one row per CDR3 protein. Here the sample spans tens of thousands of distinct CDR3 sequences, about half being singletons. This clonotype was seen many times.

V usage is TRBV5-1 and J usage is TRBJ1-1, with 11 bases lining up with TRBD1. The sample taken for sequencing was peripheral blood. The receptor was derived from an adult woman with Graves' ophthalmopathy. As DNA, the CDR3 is TGCGCCAGCAGCCCCGGACAGGGGGCCACTGAAGCTTTCTTT. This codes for CASSPGQGATEAFF. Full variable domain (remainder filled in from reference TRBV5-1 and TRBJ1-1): KAGVTQTPRYLIKTRGQQVTLSCSPISGHRSVSWYQQTPGQGLQFLFEYFSETQRNKGNFPGRFSGRQFSNSRSEMNVSTLELGDSALYLCASSPGQGATEAFFGQGTRLTVV.